Below, 32 T cell receptor beta chains from the same sample are listed, as sequenced in a study of cytomegalovirus exposure and HLA in healthy donors. Vbeta (60) and Jbeta (13) primers were used in the PCR. Assay used: immunoSEQ multiplex PCR; TCRdb lists only in-frame clones, some missing. Of more than 120,000 clones in the sample, around 86% were seen once. Source material: PBMCs. The receptors shown here come from a woman younger than 45 in good health and CMV-seronegative.

This clone turned up a few times. The rearrangement links TRBV7-6 to TRBJ1-2, with 9 bases aligning to TRBD1. CDR1 is SGHVS and CDR2 is FNYEAQ in the germline V gene. The CDR3 extends over 13 amino acids. The J segment lost 6 bases and the V segment lost 5 bases, leaving 4 bases of the junction unmatched. CDR3 bases: TGTGCCAGCAGCCTAGGGACAGGGCATGGCTACACCTTC. It encodes CASSLGTGHGYTF.

The V and J genes are TRBV5-1 and TRBJ2-2; D is perhaps TRBD2 (6 bases). CDR1 and CDR2 from the germline V gene are SGHRS and YFSETQ. V gave up 4 bases and J gave up 3 bases, with 10 bases separating them. The CDR3 loop spans 14 amino acids. CDR3 in amino acids: CASSRDSDTGELFF. CDR3 sequence (DNA): TGCGCCAGCAGCCGGGACTCTGACACCGGGGAGCTGTTTTTT.

The gene calls are TRBV15 and TRBJ2-1; D might be TRBD2 (5 bases). V was cut by 3 bases and J by 9 bases, with 12 bases left in between. CDR1 and CDR2 (germline): LNHNV, YYDKDF (reference sequence). CDR3 length: 13 amino acids. The CDR3 loop reads CATSSKLAFEQFF. The CDR3 DNA sequence: TGTGCCACCAGCAGCAAGCTAGCATTTGAGCAGTTCTTC.

The chain links TRBV6-6 to TRBJ2-3, with 9 positions matching TRBD2. The V gene's germline CDR1 is MNHNY and CDR2 SVGAGI (reference sequence). The V segment lost 2 bases and the J segment 0 bases; nucleotides outside the gene matches: 3. This CDR3 spans 16 amino acids. The CDR3 sequence is CASSYPGLASTDTQYF. CDR3 DNA: TGTGCCAGCAGTTACCCGGGACTAGCTAGCACAGATACGCAGTATTTT.

The chain is built from TRBV6-5 and TRBJ1-1; TRBD1 is a possible D gene (6 bases). The CDR3 sequence is 13 residues long. Germline values: CDR1 MNHEY, CDR2 SVGAGI. V lost 8 bases and J 6 bases, leaving 16 bases between the germline ends. Here the CDR3 DNA reads TGTGCCAGCGGGATTCGGGGGGCACCTGAAGCTTTCTTT. Its translation is CASGIRGAPEAFF.

The CDR3 here is CASSLGQGSYEQYF. The CDR3 coding sequence is TGTGCCAGCAGCCTGGGACAGGGGTCCTACGAGCAGTACTTC. The chain has TRBV4-2 and TRBJ2-7, with 10 bases that match TRBD1. V dropped 4 bases and J dropped 1; count of bases not matched to a gene: 1. Germline assignment: CDR1 LGHNA and CDR2 YNFKEQ. The CDR3 is made up of 14 amino acids.

J is TRBJ1-1 and V is TRBV30; D unresolved. CDR1 GTSNPN and CDR2 SVGIG come from the germline V gene (reference sequence). The CDR3 runs to 13 residues. The DNA for the CDR3 is TGTGCATCGATCCCCGGGTGGAACACTGAAGCTTTCTTT. Its protein is CASIPGWNTEAFF.

This clone was found once. The J gene is TRBJ2-1, the V gene TRBV27, with D possibly matching TRBD1 (6 bases). Per the germline V gene, CDR1 is MNHEY and CDR2 is SMNVEV (reference sequence). This CDR3 is built from 15 residues. Deletions cut 6 bases from V and 6 bases from J, with 18 bases between. CDR3 DNA: TGTGCCAGCAGCAGGGGACGTCATCATGGCAATGAGCAGTTCTTC. As protein: CASSRGRHHGNEQFF.

The rearrangement links TRBV10-3 to TRBJ1-5, with D uncertain. Per germline, CDR1 ENHRY and CDR2 SYGVKD. V gave up 3 bases and J gave up 1 base, with 10 bases separating them. This CDR3 is built from 15 residues. This CDR3 reads CAISDGLGSNQPQHF. CDR3 in DNA: TGTGCCATCAGTGATGGGCTGGGCAGCAATCAGCCCCAGCATTTT.

V usage is TRBV19 and J usage is TRBJ2-7; TRBD1 is a possible D gene (6 bases). The CDR3 is 13 amino acids. V lost 7 bases and J 0 bases, leaving 10 bases between the germline ends. The V gene's germline CDR1 is LNHDA and CDR2 SQIVND (reference sequence). The CDR3: CASKDRSSYEQYF. Here the CDR3 DNA reads TGTGCCAGTAAGGACAGAAGCTCCTACGAGCAGTACTTC.

The V and J genes are TRBV4-2 and TRBJ2-2, with TRBD1 identical over 11 bases. Per the germline V gene, CDR1 is LGHNA and CDR2 is YNFKEQ. CDR3 size: 15 residues. J was trimmed by 7 bases and V by 4 bases; bases with no gene match: 5. The CDR3 sequence: CASSRPGQGDGELFF. CDR3 DNA: TGTGCCAGCAGCCGTCCGGGACAGGGGGACGGGGAGCTGTTTTTT.

V and J are TRBV2 and TRBJ2-3, with 11 bases identical to TRBD2. The V gene end was trimmed by 4 bases and the J gene end by 5 bases; junction bases not matched to a gene: 5. CDR1 and CDR2 from the germline V gene are SNHLY and FYNNEI. The CDR3 is 15 amino acids. The CDR3 loop is CASSGSGGALDTQYF. The CDR3 DNA sequence: TGTGCCAGCAGTGGTAGCGGGGGGGCCCTAGATACGCAGTATTTT.

The V and J genes are TRBV6-6 and TRBJ1-2; 7 nucleotides match TRBD1. V gave up 6 bases and J gave up 3 bases; unmatched junction bases: 4. The CDR3 runs to 13 residues. Germline loops: CDR1 MNHNY, CDR2 SVGAGI (reference sequence). CDR3 DNA sequence: TGTGCCAGCAGCTTCGACAGGGACTATGGCTACACCTTC. Translation: CASSFDRDYGYTF.

Comments on this clone: Compared with germline, one end of the junction differs, possibly owing to a read error. This chain joins TRBV2 and TRBJ2-3; 10 bases line up with TRBD2. This CDR3 comprises 12 residues. Germline lookup yields CDR1 SNHLY and CDR2 FYNNEI. DNA for the CDR3: TGTGCCAGCAGTGATGAGCGGGGGGGCTACGATTTT. This codes for CASSDERGGYDF.

CDR3 sequence: CASSFRQAGTGELFF. In DNA form, the CDR3 reads TGTGCCAGCAGTTTCCGACAGGCCGGCACCGGGGAGCTGTTTTTT. V gene TRBV27 combines with J gene TRBJ2-2; tentatively, D is TRBD1 (6 bases). The CDR3 runs 15 residues. Per the germline V gene, CDR1 is MNHEY and CDR2 is SMNVEV (reference sequence). Trimming took 3 bases from V and 4 from J, leaving 12 bases between them.

This sequence joins TRBV7-2 and TRBJ2-7; no clear D. Germline CDR1 and CDR2: SGHTA and FQGNSA. The CDR3 length is 15 residues. V was shortened by 2 bases and J by 6 bases, with 17 bases between the two germline ends. The CDR3 bases are TGTGCCAGCAGCTTACTCGTAGGTGCCTCGGGCGAGCAGTACTTC. Amino acids: CASSLLVGASGEQYF.

The V gene is TRBV6-1, the J gene TRBJ2-7; D perhaps matches TRBD2 (6 bases). Trimming removed 7 bases from V and 2 bases from J, with 18 bases in between. The CDR3 is 15 residues long. Germline loops: CDR1 MNHNS, CDR2 SASEGT. This chain's CDR3 is CASNERGEATYEQYF. Here the CDR3 DNA reads TGTGCCAGCAACGAGAGAGGGGAGGCCACCTACGAGCAGTACTTC.

The rearrangement links TRBV27 to TRBJ1-5; maybe TRBD1 (5 bases). CDR1 and CDR2 from the germline V gene are MNHEY and SMNVEV (reference sequence). V was trimmed by 5 bases and J by 4 bases, leaving 15 bases between them. CDR3 length: 15 amino acids. CDR3 coding DNA: TGTGCCAGCAGTCCGAGGATGAGACAGAATCAGCCCCAGCATTTT. It specifies CASSPRMRQNQPQHF.

For the CDR3, the DNA is TGTGCCAGCAGAATACCAGGGACAGTCAATCAGCCCCAGCATTTT. This encodes CASRIPGTVNQPQHF. The chain recombines TRBV28 with TRBJ1-5; TRBD1 aligns across 7 bases. J gave up 3 bases and V 6 bases, and 8 bases lay outside the gene matches. CDR1 is MDHEN and CDR2 is SYDVKM in the germline V gene. The CDR3 runs to 15 residues.

This chain joins TRBV18 and TRBJ2-5, with a possible D match to TRBD2 (5 bases). The germline V and J ends were trimmed by 2 bases and 1 base, with 8 bases remaining between them. The CDR3 spans 14 residues. The germline CDR1 and CDR2 sequences are KGHSH and LQKENI. The CDR3 loop reads CASSPEGFQETQYF. CDR3 in DNA: TGTGCCAGCTCACCAGAGGGCTTCCAAGAGACCCAGTACTTC.

This clone was seen a handful of times. The chain links TRBV2 to TRBJ1-3, with D unresolved. The V end lost 5 bases, the J end lost 0 bases, and 11 bases lay between the germline ends. This CDR3 has 15 residues. CDR1 is SNHLY and CDR2 is FYNNEI in the germline V gene. The chain's CDR3 is CASSYSATSGNTIYF. CDR3 sequence (DNA): TGTGCCAGCAGTTATTCTGCTACCTCTGGAAACACCATATATTTT.

V gene TRBV6-5 combines with J gene TRBJ2-6; D remains ambiguous. V lost 8 bases and J lost 1, with 6 bases in between. The CDR3 has 13 amino acids. The germline V gene has CDR1 MNHEY and CDR2 SVGAGI. For the CDR3, the DNA is TGTGCCAGCCGGGTATCTGGGGCCAACGTCCTGACTTTC. Its translation is CASRVSGANVLTF.

As DNA, the CDR3 is TGTGCCAGCAGCGAGCTAGCGGGGGCATACAATGAGCAGTTCTTC. Amino acid sequence: CASSELAGAYNEQFF. The rearrangement joins TRBV11-2 to TRBJ2-1; 10 positions agree with TRBD2. The germline gives CDR1 SGHAT, CDR2 FQNNGV. V shed 5 bases and J 4 bases; nucleotides not matched to a gene: 5. The CDR3 runs to 15 residues.

V gene TRBV6-6 combines with J gene TRBJ1-1; unclear D gene. The CDR3 has 12 residues. V was trimmed by 2 bases and J by 5 bases, leaving 6 bases between them. The V gene's germline CDR1 is MNHNY and CDR2 SVGAGI (reference sequence). The CDR3 DNA reads as TGTGCCAGCAGTTACGCGGGGACTGAAGCTTTCTTT. It codes for CASSYAGTEAFF.

The chain combines TRBV4-1 with TRBJ1-5, with 9 bases identical to TRBD1. Germline V gene lookup returns CDR1 MGHRA and CDR2 YSYEKL. This CDR3 is 19 amino acids long. J lost 0 bases, V lost 0 bases, and 9 bases had no gene match. The CDR3 spells CASSQELDRGISSNQPQHF. The CDR3 coding sequence is TGCGCCAGCAGCCAAGAATTGGACAGGGGCATTTCTAGCAATCAGCCCCAGCATTTT.

The sample holds a few counts of this clone. The rearrangement joins TRBV7-9 to TRBJ1-4, with TRBD1 matching 10 bases. Germline-derived CDR1 and CDR2 are SEHNR and FQNEAQ (reference sequence). V gave up 4 bases and J gave up 3 bases; unmatched junction bases: 2. This CDR3 contains 15 residues. The CDR3 region is CASSWGTGANEKLFF. The DNA for the CDR3 is TGTGCCAGCAGCTGGGGGACAGGGGCTAATGAAAAACTGTTTTTT.

The chain carries TRBV2 and TRBJ2-7, with 7 bases that match TRBD2. After removal of 8 bases from V and 6 bases from J, the junction contained 7 bases not matched to a gene. CDR1 is SNHLY and CDR2 is FYNNEI in the germline V gene. CDR3 length equals 12 residues. The CDR3 DNA reads as TGTGCCAGCGGGGGGGATTGGAGCGAGCAGTACTTC. Its protein product is CASGGDWSEQYF.

CDR3 region: CASSGLAGDGQFF. The CDR3 nucleotides are TGTGCCAGCAGTGGGCTGGCGGGAGACGGGCAGTTCTTC. V usage is TRBV2 and J usage is TRBJ2-1; 7 bases are a match to TRBD2. V was pared by 4 bases and J by 12 bases, with 9 bases of the junction left unmatched. The CDR3 is 13 amino acids. Germline assignment: CDR1 SNHLY and CDR2 FYNNEI. The entire variable domain, with the rest obtained from reference TRBV2 and TRBJ2-1, is as follows: EPEVTQTPSHQVTQMGQEVILRCVPISNHLYFYWYRQILGQKVEFLVSFYNNEISEKSEIFDDQFSVERPDGSNFTLKIRSTKLEDSAMYFCASSGLAGDGQFFGPGTRLTVL.

DNA for the CDR3: TGTGCCAGCTCACCAATGGATAGCGGGGGGGCCGGAGGATTAAATACGCAGTATTTT. Amino acid sequence: CASSPMDSGGAGGLNTQYF. This chain joins TRBV18 and TRBJ2-3; 11 positions match TRBD2. The CDR3 covers 19 residues. Trimming cost V 2 bases and J 7 bases; bases outside gene matches: 17. Germline V gene lookup returns CDR1 KGHSH and CDR2 LQKENI.

DNA of the CDR3: TGTGCCAGCAGCTCCGGGACACTCATCGAGACCCAGTACTTC. As protein: CASSSGTLIETQYF. The rearrangement uses TRBV2 and TRBJ2-5; a weak D match, TRBD1 (6 bases). The length of the CDR3 is 14 residues. V was cut by 6 bases and J by 5 bases, with 16 bases left in between. Germline V gene sequence: CDR1 SNHLY, CDR2 FYNNEI.

This clone was counted only a few times. This chain links TRBV7-2 with TRBJ1-6; perhaps TRBD1 as D (5 bases). This CDR3 has 16 amino acids. Between the trimmed V and J ends, which lost 2 bases and 5 bases, there was a span of 13 bases. Germline-derived CDR1 and CDR2 are SGHTA and FQGNSA. The CDR3 loop reads CASSLRSGGNNSPLHF. The CDR3 DNA sequence: TGTGCCAGCAGCTTAAGGTCCGGGGGAAATAATTCACCCCTCCACTTT. Supplemented by reference TRBV7-2 and TRBJ1-6, the full variable domain reads GAGVSQSPSNKVTEKGKDVELRCDPISGHTALYWYRQSLGQGLEFLIYFQGNSAPDKSGLPSDRFSAERTGGSVSTLTIQRTQQEDSAVYLCASSLRSGGNNSPLHFGNGTRLTVT.

This clone was detected a few times. The sample carries other DNA sequences with the same CDR3. The chain links TRBV11-2 to TRBJ1-5; D not certain. Trimming cost V 0 bases and J 4 bases, with 4 bases left between them. Looked up from germline, CDR1 is SGHAT and CDR2 is FQNNGV. The CDR3 consists of 13 residues. The CDR3 here is CASSLDRNQPQHF. The CDR3, as DNA: TGTGCCAGCAGCTTAGACAGAAATCAGCCCCAGCATTTT.